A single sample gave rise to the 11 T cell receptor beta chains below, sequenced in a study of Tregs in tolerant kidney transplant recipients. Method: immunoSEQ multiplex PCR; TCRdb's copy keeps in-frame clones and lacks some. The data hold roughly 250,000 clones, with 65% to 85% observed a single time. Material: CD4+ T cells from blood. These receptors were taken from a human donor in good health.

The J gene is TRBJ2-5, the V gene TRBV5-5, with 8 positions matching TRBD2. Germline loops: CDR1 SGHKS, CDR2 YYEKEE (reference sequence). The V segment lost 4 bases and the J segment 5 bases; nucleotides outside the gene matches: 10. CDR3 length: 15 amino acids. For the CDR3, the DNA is TGTGCCAGCAGCCCCCCTCCCGGGGGGGATGAGACCCAGTACTTC. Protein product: CASSPPPGGDETQYF.

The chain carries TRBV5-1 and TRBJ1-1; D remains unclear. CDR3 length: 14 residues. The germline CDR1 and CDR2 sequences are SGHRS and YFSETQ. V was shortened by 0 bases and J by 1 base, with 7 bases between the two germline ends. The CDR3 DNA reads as TGCGCCAGCAGCTTGGGCCGAGAGAACACTGAAGCTTTCTTT. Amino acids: CASSLGRENTEAFF.

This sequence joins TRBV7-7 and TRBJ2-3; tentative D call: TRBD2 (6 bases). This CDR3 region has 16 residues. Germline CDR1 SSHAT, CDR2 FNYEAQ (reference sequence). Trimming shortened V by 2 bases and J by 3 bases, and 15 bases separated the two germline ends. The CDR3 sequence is CASSLNSGAGTDTQYF. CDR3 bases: TGTGCCAGCAGCTTAAATTCTGGGGCGGGGACAGATACGCAGTATTTT.

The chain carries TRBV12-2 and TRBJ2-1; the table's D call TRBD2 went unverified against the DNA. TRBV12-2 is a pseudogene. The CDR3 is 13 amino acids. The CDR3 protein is CASRSRRDNEQFF. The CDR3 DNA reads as TGTGCAAGTCGCTCCCGGAGGGACAATGAGCAGTTCTTC.

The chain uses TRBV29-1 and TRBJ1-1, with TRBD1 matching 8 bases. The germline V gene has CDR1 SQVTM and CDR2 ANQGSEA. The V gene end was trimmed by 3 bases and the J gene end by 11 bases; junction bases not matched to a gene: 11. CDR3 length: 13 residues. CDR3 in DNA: TGCAGCGTTGAGTTGTCCGGGACAGGTTATGCTTTCTTT. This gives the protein CSVELSGTGYAFF.

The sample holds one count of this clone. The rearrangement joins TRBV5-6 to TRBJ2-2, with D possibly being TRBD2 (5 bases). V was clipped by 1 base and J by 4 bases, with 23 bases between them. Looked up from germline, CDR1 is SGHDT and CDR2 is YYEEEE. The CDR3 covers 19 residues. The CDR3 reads CASSLLTRRLAPGTGELFF. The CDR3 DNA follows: TGTGCCAGCAGCTTGTTAACACGTCGGCTAGCCCCCGGCACCGGGGAGCTGTTTTTT. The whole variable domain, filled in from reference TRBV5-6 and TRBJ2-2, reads DAGVTQSPTHLIKTRGQQVTLRCSPKSGHDTVSWYQQALGQGPQFIFQYYEEEERQRGNFPDRFSGHQFPNYSSELNVNALLLGDSALYLCASSLLTRRLAPGTGELFFGEGSRLTVL.

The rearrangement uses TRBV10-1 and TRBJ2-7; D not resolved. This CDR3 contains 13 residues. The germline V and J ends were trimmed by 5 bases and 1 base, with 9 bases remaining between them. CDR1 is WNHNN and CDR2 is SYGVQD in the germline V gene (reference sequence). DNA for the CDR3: TGCGCCAGCAGTCCGATTCCTTCCTACGAGCAGTACTTC. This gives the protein CASSPIPSYEQYF.

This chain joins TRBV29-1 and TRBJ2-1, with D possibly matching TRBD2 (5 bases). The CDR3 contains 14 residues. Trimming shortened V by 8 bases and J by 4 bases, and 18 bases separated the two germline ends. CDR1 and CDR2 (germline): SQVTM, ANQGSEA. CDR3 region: CSFYPKGVYNEQFF. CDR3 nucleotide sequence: TGCAGCTTCTATCCTAAGGGAGTTTACAATGAGCAGTTCTTC.

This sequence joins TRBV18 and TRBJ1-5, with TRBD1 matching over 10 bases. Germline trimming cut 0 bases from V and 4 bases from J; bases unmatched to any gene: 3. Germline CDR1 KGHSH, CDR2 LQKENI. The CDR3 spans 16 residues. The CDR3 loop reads CASSPPSDRGNQPQHF. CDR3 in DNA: TGTGCCAGCTCACCACCCTCGGACAGGGGGAATCAGCCCCAGCATTTT.

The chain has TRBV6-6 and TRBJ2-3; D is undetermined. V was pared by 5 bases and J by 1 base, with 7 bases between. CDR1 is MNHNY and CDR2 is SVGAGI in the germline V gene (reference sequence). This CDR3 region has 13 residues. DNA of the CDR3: TGTGCCAGCAGTGTGGAAGGCACAGATACGCAGTATTTT. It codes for CASSVEGTDTQYF.

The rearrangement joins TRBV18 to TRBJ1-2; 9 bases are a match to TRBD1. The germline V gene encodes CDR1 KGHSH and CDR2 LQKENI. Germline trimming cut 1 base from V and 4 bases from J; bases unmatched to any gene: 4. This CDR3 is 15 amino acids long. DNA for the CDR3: TGTGCCAGCTCACCACGACAGGGGGAAATCTATGGCTACACCTTC. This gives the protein CASSPRQGEIYGYTF.